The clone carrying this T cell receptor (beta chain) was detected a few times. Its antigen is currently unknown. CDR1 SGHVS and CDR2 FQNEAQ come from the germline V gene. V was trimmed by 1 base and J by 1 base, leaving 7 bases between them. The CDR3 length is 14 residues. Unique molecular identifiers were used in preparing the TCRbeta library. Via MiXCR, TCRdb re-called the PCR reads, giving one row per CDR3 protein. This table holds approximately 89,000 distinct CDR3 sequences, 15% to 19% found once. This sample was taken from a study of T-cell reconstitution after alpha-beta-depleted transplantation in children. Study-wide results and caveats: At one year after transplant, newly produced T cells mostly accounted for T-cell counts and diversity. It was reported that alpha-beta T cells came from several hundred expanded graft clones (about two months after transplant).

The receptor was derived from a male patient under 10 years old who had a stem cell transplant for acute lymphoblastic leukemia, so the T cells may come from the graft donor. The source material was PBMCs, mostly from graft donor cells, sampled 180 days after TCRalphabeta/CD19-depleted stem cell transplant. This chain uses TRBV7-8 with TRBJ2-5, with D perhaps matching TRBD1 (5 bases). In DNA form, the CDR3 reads TGTGCCAGCAGCTTAGGACAGACCCAAGAGACCCAGTACTTC. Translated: CASSLGQTQETQYF.